What follows are 22 T cell receptor beta chains derived from one specimen sequenced in a study of CD8+CD57+ T cells in acquired aplastic anemia. Researchers used genomic DNA as the template to profile TCR beta VDJ and CDR3. A single record per CDR3 protein comes from TCRdb applying MiXCR to the reads. The data contain around 200,000 distinct CDR3 sequences, around 50% of them seen just once; the ten biggest clones take up under 15%. Patients chosen for sequencing had shown CD8+CD57+ cell expansion by flow cytometry. Sequencing was carried out using sorted CD4+, CD8+, or CD8+CD57+ T cells (not recorded which) from PBMCs. The receptors originated from a human donor with aplastic anemia.

This clonotype was picked up many times. The genes are TRBV2 and TRBJ1-6; 7 positions match TRBD1. This CDR3 contains 15 residues. Germline loops: CDR1 SNHLY, CDR2 FYNNEI. The J segment lost 8 bases and the V segment lost 0 bases, leaving 4 bases of the junction unmatched. The CDR3: CASSEARGGDSPLHF. The CDR3 nucleotides are TGTGCCAGCAGTGAAGCGAGAGGGGGCGATTCACCCCTCCACTTT. Full variable domain (outside the CDR3, taken from reference TRBV2 and TRBJ1-6): EPEVTQTPSHQVTQMGQEVILRCVPISNHLYFYWYRQILGQKVEFLVSFYNNEISEKSEIFDDQFSVERPDGSNFTLKIRSTKLEDSAMYFCASSEARGGDSPLHFGNGTRLTVT.

This clonotype has ten or more counts. The chain couples TRBV9 to TRBJ2-3; 11 bases map to TRBD1. Germline trimming cut 4 bases from V and 6 bases from J; bases unmatched to any gene: 7. The CDR3 totals 15 residues. Germline V lookup: CDR1 SGDLS, CDR2 YYNGEE. The CDR3 region is CASSLGQGVRDTQYF. CDR3 sequence (DNA): TGTGCCAGCAGCCTGGGACAGGGGGTTCGGGATACGCAGTATTTT. Drawing the rest from reference TRBV9 and TRBJ2-3, the complete variable domain is DSGVTQTPKHLITATGQRVTLRCSPRSGDLSVYWYQQSLDQGLQFLIQYYNGEERAKGNILERFSAQQFPDLHSELNLSSLELGDSALYFCASSLGQGVRDTQYFGPGTRLTVL.

There are many counts of this clonotype. This chain links TRBV4-1 with TRBJ1-5; D may be TRBD1 (5 bases). V was trimmed by 0 bases and J by 7 bases, leaving 13 bases between them. The CDR3 has 15 residues. From germline, CDR1 is MGHRA and CDR2 YSYEKL. CDR3 protein: CASSQEVRAAQPQHF. In DNA form, the CDR3 reads TGCGCCAGCAGCCAAGAAGTCAGGGCCGCCCAGCCCCAGCATTTT.

There are many counts of this clonotype. The chain combines TRBV10-3 with TRBJ1-2; D is undetermined. CDR3 length equals 16 residues. Germline V lookup: CDR1 ENHRY, CDR2 SYGVKD. V dropped 6 bases and J dropped 4 bases, with 21 bases sitting between them. As DNA, the CDR3 is TGTGCCATCAGCAACCCTCACCAGGAGGGCAGCTATGGCTACACCTTC. Its protein product is CAISNPHQEGSYGYTF.

This clonotype has at least ten counts. The rearrangement uses TRBV5-1 and TRBJ1-1, with a weak D call TRBD1 (5 bases). The CDR3 is 13 residues long. Trimming removed 4 bases from V and 7 bases from J, with 14 bases in between. Germline values: CDR1 SGHRS, CDR2 YFSETQ. The CDR3 DNA follows: TGCGCCAGCAGCATAAGGGGCATCGGTGAAGCTTTCTTT. Encoded protein: CASSIRGIGEAFF.

This clonotype is a singleton in its sample. The chain couples TRBV15 to TRBJ1-6, with D perhaps TRBD1 (6 bases). V was shortened by 3 bases and J by 9 bases, with 15 bases between the two germline ends. Germline V gene sequence: CDR1 LNHNV, CDR2 YYDKDF (reference sequence). The CDR3 sequence is 15 residues long. The CDR3 DNA reads TGTGCCACCAGCAGCCCGCCGGACAGCGGTTCACCCCTCCACTTT. Translated, it gives CATSSPPDSGSPLHF.

This clonotype was picked up many times. The chain combines TRBV5-1 with TRBJ1-1, with D possibly being TRBD1 (6 bases). V lost 4 bases to trimming and J lost 4 bases, with 11 bases between them. There are 13 residues in the CDR3. CDR1 and CDR2 (germline): SGHRS, YFSETQ. CDR3 in amino acids: CASSATGTTEAFF. The CDR3 bases are TGCGCCAGCAGCGCCACAGGGACCACTGAAGCTTTCTTT.

This chain joins TRBV2 and TRBJ2-7; D is ambiguous. Germline CDR1 SNHLY, CDR2 FYNNEI. Deletions cut 6 bases from V and 3 bases from J, with 15 bases between. This CDR3 has 14 residues. CDR3 loop: CASREQRSVYEQYF. The CDR3 coding sequence is TGTGCCAGCAGGGAGCAGCGCAGCGTCTACGAGCAGTACTTC.

This clonotype was observed at least ten times. V gene TRBV20-1 combines with J gene TRBJ1-4; 7 bases are shared with TRBD1. CDR3 length: 13 residues. Germline CDR1 reads DFQATT; CDR2 reads SNEGSKA (reference sequence). With 0 bases clipped from V and 7 bases from J, the junction kept 2 bases outside the gene matches. CDR3 nucleotide sequence: TGCAGTGCTAGAGATCGGACAGGTGAAAAACTGTTTTTT. Encoded protein: CSARDRTGEKLFF.

The chain is built from TRBV7-2 and TRBJ2-2; no clear D. The germline V gene encodes CDR1 SGHTA and CDR2 FQGNSA. CDR3 length: 12 residues. V lost 3 bases and J lost 8, with 7 bases in between. CDR3 amino acids: CASSLGKGELFF. CDR3 DNA: TGTGCCAGCAGCTTGGGCAAGGGGGAGCTGTTTTTT. The variable domain in full, completed from reference TRBV7-2 and TRBJ2-2, reads GAGVSQSPSNKVTEKGKDVELRCDPISGHTALYWYRQSLGQGLEFLIYFQGNSAPDKSGLPSDRFSAERTGGSVSTLTIQRTQQEDSAVYLCASSLGKGELFFGEGSRLTVL.

This clonotype is a singleton in its sample. This chain's CDR3 is CASVTSGGAGEQFF. In nucleotides, the CDR3 is TGCGCCAGCGTAACTAGCGGGGGGGCCGGGGAGCAGTTCTTC. The V gene is TRBV10-2, the J gene TRBJ2-1; 13 bases fit TRBD2. The germline CDR1 and CDR2 sequences are WSHSY and SAAADI. The CDR3 length is 14 residues. V gave up 8 bases and J gave up 10 bases; unmatched junction bases: 8.

This sequence joins TRBV19 and TRBJ1-1; D call uncertain. This CDR3 comprises 11 residues. Per germline, CDR1 LNHDA and CDR2 SQIVND (reference sequence). Between the trimmed V and J ends, which lost 2 bases and 5 bases, there was a span of 3 bases. The CDR3 DNA reads TGTGCCAGTAGTATATTTACTGAAGCTTTCTTT. Translating it yields CASSIFTEAFF.

A few counts support this clonotype. The chain is built from TRBV25-1 and TRBJ2-3, with TRBD1 as a possible D gene (7 bases). The germline gives CDR1 MGHDK, CDR2 SYGVNS. This CDR3 spans 14 amino acids. V gave up 3 bases and J gave up 4 bases, with 11 bases separating them. CDR3 nucleotide sequence: TGTGCCAGCAGTGATCGCAGGGGGGCAGATACGCAGTATTTT. Protein sequence: CASSDRRGADTQYF.

J is TRBJ2-7 and V is TRBV2; weak D call: TRBD1 (6 bases). Germline V gene sequence: CDR1 SNHLY, CDR2 FYNNEI. The V end lost 6 bases, the J end lost 2 bases, and 14 bases lay between the germline ends. CDR3 length: 14 amino acids. CDR3 in DNA: TGTGCCAGCAGCTTAGCAGGACAGCCCTACGAGCAGTACTTC. It codes for CASSLAGQPYEQYF.

V usage is TRBV12-1 and J usage is TRBJ2-3; the DNA was not used to check the table's D call, TRBD2. TRBV12-1 counts as a pseudogene. This CDR3 has 17 residues. The CDR3 DNA is TGTGCCAGCAGCTTTGATAGGGGAGTTTCTAGCACAGATACGCAGTATTTT. This gives the protein CASSFDRGVSSTDTQYF.

This clonotype was counted ten times or more. The chain has TRBV20-1 and TRBJ2-3; 12 nucleotides line up with TRBD2. Germline values: CDR1 DFQATT, CDR2 SNEGSKA (reference sequence). CDR3 length equals 15 residues. Trimming took 3 bases from V and 4 from J; bases not matched to a gene: 5. The CDR3 coding sequence is TGCAGTGCTAGGGCTAGCGGGGGGGCAGCAGATACGCAGTATTTT. It is translated as CSARASGGAADTQYF.

At least ten counts were recorded for this clonotype. This chain connects TRBV9 to TRBJ2-3; 11 positions agree with TRBD2. There are 17 residues in the CDR3. Per the germline V gene, CDR1 is SGDLS and CDR2 is YYNGEE. V lost 4 bases, J lost 4 bases, and 11 bases stayed unmatched. CDR3 region: CASSLRPQTSGADTQYF. As DNA, the CDR3 is TGTGCCAGCAGCCTCCGCCCCCAGACTAGCGGGGCAGATACGCAGTATTTT.

The CDR3 reads CASSFTQPGYEQYF. The DNA for the CDR3 is TGTGCCAGCAGCTTTACCCAACCGGGCTACGAGCAGTACTTC. V usage is TRBV7-9 and J usage is TRBJ2-7; D is unclear. There are 14 residues in the CDR3. Per germline, CDR1 SEHNR and CDR2 FQNEAQ (reference sequence). V dropped 3 bases and J dropped 3 bases, with 12 bases sitting between them.

V and J are TRBV3-1 and TRBJ2-1; 11 nucleotides match TRBD2. Germline V gives CDR1 LGHDT, CDR2 YNNKEL (reference sequence). V shed 4 bases, J shed 9 bases, and the junction held 14 bases outside the gene matches. The CDR3 consists of 17 residues. CDR3 nucleotides: TGTGCCAGCAGCCTTACCCCCCTAGCGGGGGGATCGTCTGAGCAGTTCTTC. Translating gives CASSLTPLAGGSSEQFF.

The V and J genes are TRBV7-9 and TRBJ2-7, with 7 bases that match TRBD1. The length of the CDR3 is 13 residues. Germline V gene data show CDR1 as SEHNR and CDR2 as FQNEAQ (reference sequence). V dropped 3 bases and J dropped 6; count of bases not matched to a gene: 5. The CDR3 sequence: CASSFIYRGEQYF. The CDR3, as DNA: TGTGCCAGCAGCTTTATTTACAGGGGCGAGCAGTACTTC.

This clonotype was counted at least ten times. The chain links TRBV7-2 to TRBJ1-1, with a possible D match to TRBD1 (5 bases). Germline V lookup: CDR1 SGHTA, CDR2 FQGNSA. The CDR3 has 15 amino acids. V was clipped by 3 bases and J by 1 base, with 12 bases between them. Here the CDR3 reads CASSFSGTQNTEAFF. CDR3 DNA sequence: TGTGCCAGCAGCTTCTCCGGGACCCAGAACACTGAAGCTTTCTTT.

V usage is TRBV20-1 and J usage is TRBJ2-6; D is ambiguous. The CDR3 covers 14 residues. V gave up 6 bases and J gave up 4 bases, with 13 bases separating them. The V gene's germline CDR1 is DFQATT and CDR2 SNEGSKA (reference sequence). The CDR3, as DNA: TGCAGTGCGAGACATCTCCCCGGGGCCAACGTCCTGACTTTC. Its protein product is CSARHLPGANVLTF.